This T cell receptor beta chain was profiled in a study of blood T cells in healthy people across ages. Study findings and constraints: Researchers judged that diversity estimates from one million T cells fell short of true values.

Sample-barcoded 5' priming and a J-beta primer mix drove a second PCR of roughly 6 to 12 cycles. Via MiXCR, TCRdb re-called the 5' RACE reads, giving one row per CDR3 protein. The sample lists around 1.5 million distinct CDR3 sequences, approximately 59% occurring once. The CDR3 has 13 amino acids. Germline V gene sequence: CDR1 SQVTM, CDR2 ANQGSEA. The trim removed 1 base at V and 4 bases at J, leaving 1 base unmatched. The table lists this clonotype with a few counts. Antigen unknown. V is TRBV29-1 and J is TRBJ2-1; 7 positions agree with TRBD1. The receptor comes from a man aged 18 to 35 in good health. The sequenced sample consisted of blood. The CDR3 loop reads CSVEGTGYNEQFF. CDR3 coding DNA: TGCAGCGTTGAAGGGACAGGTTACAATGAGCAGTTCTTC.